Below, 11 T cell receptor beta chains from the same sample are listed, as sequenced in a study of T cell responses to AZD1222 COVID-19 vaccine. Assay used: immunoSEQ multiplex PCR; TCRdb lists only in-frame clones, some missing. The sample has about 69,000 clones, 80% seen once; the top ten hold over 12%. Sequencing was performed on peripheral blood, taken 28 days after the second AZD1222 dose. These TCRs come from an adult who received the AZD1222 COVID-19 vaccine.

The rearrangement joins TRBV6-1 to TRBJ2-7, with TRBD2 matching over 12 bases. In germline, CDR1 is MNHNS, CDR2 SASEGT. The CDR3 extends over 13 amino acids. The J segment lost 11 bases and the V segment lost 1 base, leaving 3 bases of the junction unmatched. In nucleotides, the CDR3 is TGTGCCAGCAGTGAAGGACTAGCGGGGGCGGAGTACTTC. This encodes CASSEGLAGAEYF.

The chain is built from TRBV15 and TRBJ1-2; D unclear. Deletions cut 0 bases from V and 4 bases from J, with 9 bases between. CDR1 and CDR2 (germline): LNHNV, YYDKDF (reference sequence). The CDR3 covers 14 residues. The CDR3: CATSRDRGLYGYTF. As DNA, the CDR3 is TGTGCCACCAGCAGAGATAGAGGGCTCTATGGCTACACCTTC.

This chain joins TRBV7-6 and TRBJ1-2; TRBD1 might be the D (6 bases). The CDR3 is 14 amino acids. The V and J ends lost 4 bases and 4 bases respectively, with 13 bases between them. The V gene's germline CDR1 is SGHVS and CDR2 FNYEAQ. The CDR3 nucleotides read TGTGCCAGCAGCTCAACTTCAGGGGTCTATGGCTACACCTTC. It translates to CASSSTSGVYGYTF.

J is TRBJ1-3 and V is TRBV2; no reliable D call. This CDR3 contains 16 residues. CDR1 and CDR2 from the germline V gene are SNHLY and FYNNEI. The germline V and J ends were trimmed by 4 bases and 1 base, with 14 bases remaining between them. The CDR3 nucleotides are TGTGCCAGCAGTGGGGGTCGGGCACTATCTGGAAACACCATATATTTT. Encoded protein: CASSGGRALSGNTIYF.

The gene calls are TRBV19 and TRBJ1-1; unclear D gene. Germline V CDR1 and CDR2: LNHDA, SQIVND (reference sequence). V was clipped by 2 bases and J by 1 base, with 5 bases between them. The CDR3 spans 13 residues. The CDR3 loop is CASSIRANTEAFF. CDR3 DNA: TGTGCCAGTAGTATACGGGCGAACACTGAAGCTTTCTTT. Variable domain in full (rest from reference TRBV19 and TRBJ1-1): DGGITQSPKYLFRKEGQNVTLSCEQNLNHDAMYWYRQDPGQGLRLIYYSQIVNDFQKGDIAEGYSVSREKKESFPLTVTSAQKNPTAFYLCASSIRANTEAFFGQGTRLTVV.

V and J are TRBV5-8 and TRBJ1-1; tentatively, D is TRBD1 (5 bases). Between the trimmed V and J ends, which lost 4 bases and 0 bases, there was a span of 13 bases. Germline V gene data show CDR1 as SGHTS and CDR2 as YDEGEE. This CDR3 comprises 15 residues. CDR3 protein: CASSRGRGMNTEAFF. The DNA for the CDR3 is TGTGCCAGCAGCCGAGGTAGGGGAATGAACACTGAAGCTTTCTTT.

This chain connects TRBV2 to TRBJ2-7, with D hard to call. The CDR3 runs to 16 residues. Germline V lookup: CDR1 SNHLY, CDR2 FYNNEI. The V end was cut by 5 bases, the J end by 0 bases, with 17 bases between. The CDR3 here is CASSPPHGLASYEQYF. The CDR3 DNA follows: TGTGCCAGCAGTCCTCCCCACGGGCTGGCCTCCTACGAGCAGTACTTC.

This sequence joins TRBV11-2 and TRBJ1-1; D is ambiguous. The CDR3 loop spans 15 amino acids. Germline V lookup: CDR1 SGHAT, CDR2 FQNNGV. V was trimmed by 5 bases and J by 4 bases, leaving 17 bases between them. The CDR3 region is CASSLGMGSGTEAFF. The CDR3 DNA reads as TGTGCCAGCAGCCTCGGGATGGGATCGGGCACTGAAGCTTTCTTT.

The rearrangement uses TRBV11-3 and TRBJ1-1; weak D call: TRBD1 (5 bases). CDR3 size: 14 residues. CDR1 is SGHNT and CDR2 is YENEEA in the germline V gene. V lost 5 bases to trimming and J lost 6 bases, with 16 bases between them. This CDR3 is CASSRTRASPEAFF. As DNA, the CDR3 is TGTGCCAGCAGCCGGACACGGGCTTCGCCTGAAGCTTTCTTT.

The rearrangement links TRBV7-9 to TRBJ1-6; 8 bases line up with TRBD1. The CDR3 runs 17 residues. The V gene's germline CDR1 is SEHNR and CDR2 FQNEAQ (reference sequence). V was pared by 1 base and J by 8 bases, with 10 bases of the junction left unmatched. CDR3 nucleotide sequence: TGTGCCAGCAGCTTAGGCAGAGGACAGGGAGGGGATTCACCCCTCCACTTT. This sequence encodes CASSLGRGQGGDSPLHF.

The count of this clone is one. This chain uses TRBV30 with TRBJ1-6; D is possibly TRBD1 (6 bases). The germline CDR1 and CDR2 sequences are GTSNPN and SVGIG (reference sequence). The CDR3 runs 17 residues. Trimming cost V 2 bases and J 0 bases, with 14 bases left between them. The CDR3 here is CAWSLRGTSSYNSPLHF. In DNA, the CDR3 is TGTGCCTGGAGTCTGAGAGGGACAAGCTCCTATAATTCACCCCTCCACTTT.